Listed here are 3 T cell receptor beta chains from one sample, sequenced in a study of PD-L1 blockade in urothelial cancer. Produced via immunoSEQ multiplex PCR; TCRdb's table is partial and in-frame only. The sample shows about 82,000 clones, about nine tenths of them seen only once. The sample was PBMCs, taken around atezolizumab (anti-PD-L1) treatment. These receptors were taken from a woman in her 70s with urothelial cancer.

The chain uses TRBV11-2 and TRBJ2-5; D remains ambiguous. V gave up 8 bases and J gave up 0 bases, with 7 bases separating them. The CDR3 consists of 12 residues. The germline CDR1 and CDR2 sequences are SGHAT and FQNNGV. The CDR3 DNA sequence: TGTGCCAGCTCGTCAGACCAAGAGACCCAGTACTTC. It codes for CASSSDQETQYF.

The rearrangement joins TRBV13 to TRBJ1-2; TRBD1 is a possible D gene (6 bases). The CDR3 is made up of 14 amino acids. Germline values: CDR1 PRHDT, CDR2 FYEKMQ (reference sequence). V was shortened by 5 bases and J by 4 bases, with 14 bases between the two germline ends. This CDR3 reads CASSMGRGSYGYTF. The DNA of the CDR3 is TGTGCCAGCAGCATGGGCAGGGGCAGCTATGGCTACACCTTC.

V is TRBV27 and J is TRBJ2-7; 9 bases fit TRBD1. After removal of 6 bases from V and 12 bases from J, the junction contained 9 bases not matched to a gene. This CDR3 has 12 residues. Germline lookup yields CDR1 MNHEY and CDR2 SMNVEV (reference sequence). CDR3 in amino acids: CASSKTGGWRYF. The CDR3 DNA is TGTGCCAGCAGCAAAACAGGGGGCTGGCGGTACTTC.